Following are 32 T cell receptor beta chains from one sample sequenced in a study of OX40 agonist ivuxolimab in advanced cancers. Sequencing used immunoSEQ multiplex PCR; TCRdb keeps in-frame clones, though not all of them. Among about 33,000 clones, 88% were seen once, and the ten largest hold roughly 4%. The sequenced sample was CD4+ or CD8+ T cells sorted from blood, obtained in a trial of the OX40 agonist ivuxolimab. The receptors shown here come from an adult with an advanced solid tumor such as melanoma, head and neck, liver or kidney cancer.

The chain carries TRBV30 and TRBJ1-1; 7 bases map to TRBD1. Trimming cost V 0 bases and J 4 bases; bases outside gene matches: 2. The CDR3 length is 13 residues. CDR1 is GTSNPN and CDR2 is SVGIG in the germline V gene (reference sequence). The chain's CDR3 is CAWSVNRGTEAFF. DNA for the CDR3: TGTGCCTGGAGTGTAAACAGGGGCACTGAAGCTTTCTTT.

The CDR3 protein is CASSYSPTRNYGYTF. CDR3 bases: TGTGCCAGCAGTTACTCCCCCACACGTAACTATGGCTACACCTTC. The chain carries TRBV6-5 and TRBJ1-2; D gene ambiguous. The CDR3 has 15 amino acids. With 0 bases removed from V and 1 base from J, the gap between germline ends came to 9 bases. In germline, CDR1 is MNHEY, CDR2 SVGAGI.

The chain recombines TRBV5-1 with TRBJ1-4, with 11 positions matching TRBD1. The germline gives CDR1 SGHRS, CDR2 YFSETQ. The V gene end was trimmed by 4 bases and the J gene end by 3 bases; junction bases not matched to a gene: 5. This CDR3 spans 16 amino acids. For the CDR3, the DNA is TGCGCCAGCAGCCGTGGACAGGGGGCTTCTAATGAAAAACTGTTTTTT. Translation: CASSRGQGASNEKLFF.

The V gene is TRBV11-2, the J gene TRBJ2-1; 9 bases align to TRBD2. Germline V lookup: CDR1 SGHAT, CDR2 FQNNGV. The CDR3 sequence is 16 residues long. V shed 1 base and J 8 bases; nucleotides not matched to a gene: 9. The CDR3 is CASSLVGGRARDEQFF. The CDR3 DNA reads TGTGCCAGCAGCTTAGTCGGCGGGAGGGCCAGGGATGAGCAGTTCTTC.

The chain combines TRBV7-3 with TRBJ2-1; no firm D call. This CDR3 is built from 16 residues. Trimming cost V 2 bases and J 0 bases, with 11 bases left between them. Per the germline V gene, CDR1 is SGHTA and CDR2 is FQGTGA. The CDR3 bases are TGTGCCAGCAGCTTACGGACCTCCAGCTCCTACAATGAGCAGTTCTTC. Translation: CASSLRTSSSYNEQFF.

In its sample, this clone was seen once. The chain combines TRBV2 with TRBJ2-5, with D unresolved. The germline V and J ends were trimmed by 8 bases and 13 bases, with 17 bases remaining between them. This CDR3 comprises 11 residues. Germline V CDR1 and CDR2: SNHLY, FYNNEI. CDR3 region: CASLSRQLMYF. CDR3 coding DNA: TGTGCCAGCCTATCTAGGCAACTTATGTACTTC.

The genes are TRBV7-9 and TRBJ2-4, with D unclear. Per the germline V gene, CDR1 is SEHNR and CDR2 is FQNEAQ (reference sequence). CDR3 length: 13 amino acids. Trimming removed 2 bases at V and 6 bases at J, with 8 bases between. The CDR3 sequence is CASSLTDANIQYF. The CDR3 DNA is TGTGCCAGCAGCTTAACGGACGCAAACATTCAGTACTTC.

The table lists this clone with a few counts. Other DNA sequences from this sample encode an identical CDR3 as well. This chain uses TRBV2 with TRBJ2-5; TRBD1 aligns across 9 bases. Trimming cost V 7 bases and J 1 base; bases outside gene matches: 4. The germline V gene has CDR1 SNHLY and CDR2 FYNNEI. The CDR3 length is 14 residues. CDR3 in DNA: TGTGCCAGCACTGGGGACAGGGTCCAAGAGACCCAGTACTTC. Translating gives CASTGDRVQETQYF.

This rearrangement joins TRBV5-1 to TRBJ1-3; D perhaps matches TRBD1 (5 bases). This CDR3 comprises 16 residues. The germline V gene encodes CDR1 SGHRS and CDR2 YFSETQ. Trimming removed 0 bases from V and 3 bases from J, with 13 bases in between. CDR3 region: CASSLAGGNSGNTIYF. CDR3 sequence (DNA): TGCGCCAGCAGCTTGGCCGGGGGTAACAGTGGAAACACCATATATTTT.

This clone was counted between two and nine times. The J gene is TRBJ2-3, the V gene TRBV27, with TRBD2 identical over 8 bases. This CDR3 comprises 15 residues. Germline V lookup: CDR1 MNHEY, CDR2 SMNVEV (reference sequence). V shed 5 bases and J 7 bases; nucleotides not matched to a gene: 11. CDR3 nucleotides: TGTGCCAGCAGTCAACTAGCGGTTGCGGGAAATACGCAGTATTTT. This encodes CASSQLAVAGNTQYF.

The gene calls are TRBV6-1 and TRBJ1-6; D unclear. CDR3 size: 13 residues. CDR1 is MNHNS, CDR2 SASEGT, per germline. V lost 8 bases to trimming and J lost 8 bases, with 13 bases between them. Here the CDR3 reads CASHRGLDSPLHF. CDR3 nucleotides: TGTGCCAGCCATCGTGGTTTGGATTCACCCCTCCACTTT.

The CDR3 region is CASSYSGTGSDTEAFF. The CDR3 DNA reads as TGTGCCAGCAGTTACTCGGGGACAGGGTCGGACACTGAAGCTTTCTTT. V usage is TRBV6-5 and J usage is TRBJ1-1; 9 positions agree with TRBD1. This CDR3 has 16 amino acids. With 0 bases clipped from V and 3 bases from J, the junction kept 5 bases outside the gene matches. Per the germline V gene, CDR1 is MNHEY and CDR2 is SVGAGI.

CDR3 amino acids: CASTGAPGWNTEAFF. The CDR3 DNA reads as TGTGCCAGCACCGGGGCGCCAGGATGGAACACTGAAGCTTTCTTT. The chain recombines TRBV25-1 with TRBJ1-1, with D perhaps matching TRBD1 (5 bases). This CDR3 has 15 amino acids. Germline-derived CDR1 and CDR2 are MGHDK and SYGVNS. The V and J ends lost 7 bases and 1 base respectively, with 16 bases between them.

The chain employs TRBV7-9 and TRBJ2-5; D is possibly TRBD1 (6 bases). The germline V and J ends were trimmed by 2 bases and 3 bases, with 10 bases remaining between them. Germline V gene lookup returns CDR1 SEHNR and CDR2 FQNEAQ (reference sequence). CDR3 size: 14 residues. This CDR3 reads CASSLRTAKETQYF. Here the CDR3 DNA reads TGTGCCAGCAGCTTAAGGACAGCTAAAGAGACCCAGTACTTC.

The CDR3 loop reads CASSLSLRGRTEAFF. Written as DNA, the CDR3 is TGTGCCAGCAGTTTATCACTCAGGGGGCGCACTGAAGCTTTCTTT. This rearrangement joins TRBV27 to TRBJ1-1, with 8 bases matching TRBD1. Germline V gene lookup returns CDR1 MNHEY and CDR2 SMNVEV (reference sequence). The J segment lost 4 bases and the V segment lost 0 bases, leaving 4 bases of the junction unmatched. The CDR3 consists of 15 residues.

V usage is TRBV10-3 and J usage is TRBJ2-5; D may match TRBD1 or TRBD2 (5 bases each). With the DNA end fitting TRBJ2-7 better, the J assignment may be wrong. Germline-derived CDR1 and CDR2 are ENHRY and SYGVKD. This CDR3 comprises 17 residues. In DNA form, the CDR3 reads TGTGCCATCAGTGAGTCCGTAGCCGGGACCTACTCCTACGAGCAGTACTTC. This gives the protein CAISESVAGTYSYEQYF.

The chain joins TRBV14 to TRBJ2-5; tentative D call: TRBD1 (5 bases). Germline CDR1 SGHDN, CDR2 FVKESK. V dropped 0 bases and J dropped 7 bases, with 12 bases sitting between them. This CDR3 has 14 residues. In nucleotides, the CDR3 is TGTGCCAGCAGCCAAGATTCAGGGCGGCCGACCCAGTACTTC. Protein sequence: CASSQDSGRPTQYF.

This chain joins TRBV6-5 and TRBJ1-2, with TRBD1 matching over 8 bases. The CDR3 covers 13 residues. The germline gives CDR1 MNHEY, CDR2 SVGAGI. The V and J ends lost 6 bases and 5 bases, in that order; junction bases with no gene match: 5. CDR3 coding DNA: TGTGCCAGCAGACTCCGACAGGGGTATGGCTACACCTTC. Translated, it gives CASRLRQGYGYTF.

The chain has TRBV4-1 and TRBJ2-3; 9 positions agree with TRBD1. Losses at the gene ends were 4 bases for V and 3 bases for J; bases not matched to a gene: 8. This CDR3 has 16 amino acids. Germline CDR1 MGHRA, CDR2 YSYEKL. CDR3 sequence reads: CASSPSPGQGTDTQYF. CDR3 DNA: TGCGCCAGCAGCCCCAGTCCGGGACAGGGAACAGATACGCAGTATTTT.

The chain has TRBV5-1 and TRBJ2-6; 7 bases line up with TRBD1. CDR3 length equals 19 residues. Germline assignment: CDR1 SGHRS and CDR2 YFSETQ. Trimming took 5 bases from V and 2 from J; bases not matched to a gene: 16. The CDR3 bases are TGCGCCAGCAGATTACGCTTGGGGACAGAGCCAACTGGGGCCAACGTCCTGACTTTC. Protein sequence: CASRLRLGTEPTGANVLTF.

The rearrangement uses TRBV15 and TRBJ2-1; the D gene is possibly TRBD2 (6 bases). V lost 3 bases, J lost 6 bases, and 12 bases lay in between. The CDR3 totals 14 residues. Germline values: CDR1 LNHNV, CDR2 YYDKDF (reference sequence). CDR3 residues: CATSSFRRGNEQFF. In nucleotides, the CDR3 is TGTGCCACCAGCAGTTTTCGGAGGGGCAATGAGCAGTTCTTC.

The V and J genes are TRBV6-1 and TRBJ1-1; no clear D. This CDR3 has 15 residues. Germline V gene data show CDR1 as MNHNS and CDR2 as SASEGT. Trimming pared 5 bases from V and 4 bases from J, leaving 17 bases between. CDR3: CASSQSGRYVTEAFF. CDR3 bases: TGTGCCAGCAGTCAAAGCGGCCGGTATGTCACTGAAGCTTTCTTT.

CDR3 in amino acids: CASSQGQGLPNYTF. CDR3 nucleotides: TGTGCCAGCAGCCAGGGACAGGGCTTACCAAACTACACCTTC. The rearrangement uses TRBV28 and TRBJ1-2; 9 nucleotides match TRBD1. Germline values: CDR1 MDHEN, CDR2 SYDVKM. Unmatched junction bases numbered 12, after V lost 6 bases and J lost 10 bases. The CDR3 consists of 14 residues.

V usage is TRBV1 and J usage is TRBJ2-6; the table calls TRBD1, which could not be checked here. TRBV1 is termed a pseudogene. This CDR3 is 18 amino acids long. The CDR3: CTSSLVNLCTKWANVLTF. The CDR3 coding sequence is TGCACCAGCAGTCTGGTGAATTTGTGCACAAAGTGGGCCAACGTCCTGACTTTC.

The table lists this clone with a count of one. The rearrangement uses TRBV5-1 and TRBJ2-7, with TRBD2 matching over 10 bases. Germline CDR1 and CDR2: SGHRS and YFSETQ. The trim removed 0 bases at V and 4 bases at J, leaving 4 bases unmatched. The CDR3 totals 15 residues. The DNA for the CDR3 is TGCGCCAGCAGCTTGGATTTAGCGGGGGGATACGAGCAGTACTTC. As protein: CASSLDLAGGYEQYF.

V gene TRBV11-2 combines with J gene TRBJ2-7; TRBD2 is a possible D gene (6 bases). The V end was cut by 5 bases, the J end by 3 bases, with 20 bases between. Germline CDR1 reads SGHAT; CDR2 reads FQNNGV. The CDR3 sequence is 16 residues long. CDR3 nucleotide sequence: TGTGCCAGCAGCCCCCTGCGGTCATTGGGGGGCTACGAGCAGTACTTC. Amino acid sequence: CASSPLRSLGGYEQYF.

V gene TRBV28 combines with J gene TRBJ2-7, with D perhaps TRBD1 or TRBD2 (6 bases each). Germline V gene data show CDR1 as MDHEN and CDR2 as SYDVKM. The germline V and J ends were trimmed by 7 bases and 7 bases, with 14 bases remaining between them. This CDR3 region has 12 residues. CDR3 DNA: TGTGCCAGCACTCTAGGGGGGCTTGAGCAGTACTTC. Residues: CASTLGGLEQYF. Looking up the rest from reference TRBV28 and TRBJ2-7 gives the full variable domain: DVKVTQSSRYLVKRTGEKVFLECVQDMDHENMFWYRQDPGLGLRLIYFSYDVKMKEKGDIPEGYSVSREKKERFSLILESASTNQTSMYLCASTLGGLEQYFGPGTRLTVT.

The V gene is TRBV19, the J gene TRBJ1-4; perhaps TRBD1 as D (6 bases). The CDR3 totals 11 residues. From germline, CDR1 is LNHDA and CDR2 SQIVND (reference sequence). V was cut by 6 bases and J by 14 bases, with 13 bases left in between. CDR3 DNA: TGTGCCAGTAGCCCTGGGACAAAGCTGTTTTTT. As protein: CASSPGTKLFF.

The chain has TRBV6-6 and TRBJ2-5, with 8 nucleotides matching TRBD1. Per the germline V gene, CDR1 is MNHNY and CDR2 is SVGAGI (reference sequence). The CDR3 has 15 amino acids. V dropped 2 bases and J dropped 2; count of bases not matched to a gene: 4. CDR3 sequence (DNA): TGTGCCAGCAGTTACCCAAACAGGGGGCAAGAGACCCAGTACTTC. It is translated as CASSYPNRGQETQYF.

This clone was counted a single time. The CDR3 region has the DNA TGTGCCACCCGCAGGACAGGGAATCAGCCCCAGCATTTT. Its translation is CATRRTGNQPQHF. The chain carries TRBV6-5 and TRBJ1-5; 8 nucleotides match TRBD1. This CDR3 has 13 residues. Germline V gene lookup returns CDR1 MNHEY and CDR2 SVGAGI. J was trimmed by 4 bases and V by 10 bases; bases with no gene match: 6.

The chain is built from TRBV7-2 and TRBJ2-3, with TRBD2 identical over 13 bases. The trim removed 5 bases at V and 1 base at J, leaving 3 bases unmatched. There are 16 residues in the CDR3. Germline assignment: CDR1 SGHTA and CDR2 FQGNSA. CDR3 protein: CASSPGTSGGTDTQYF. The CDR3 nucleotides read TGTGCCAGCAGCCCTGGGACTAGCGGGGGCACAGATACGCAGTATTTT. The variable domain in full, with the rest retrieved from reference TRBV7-2 and TRBJ2-3, is GAGVSQSPSNKVTEKGKDVELRCDPISGHTALYWYRQSLGQGLEFLIYFQGNSAPDKSGLPSDRFSAERTGGSVSTLTIQRTQQEDSAVYLCASSPGTSGGTDTQYFGPGTRLTVL.

J is TRBJ2-3 and V is TRBV11-2; 12 nucleotides line up with TRBD2. Trimming took 1 base from V and 3 from J; bases not matched to a gene: 5. CDR1 is SGHAT and CDR2 is FQNNGV in the germline V gene. The CDR3 consists of 17 residues. CDR3 sequence (DNA): TGTGCCAGCAGCTTAGGGCTAGCGGGAGGGAAGACAGATACGCAGTATTTT. Amino acids: CASSLGLAGGKTDTQYF.